The rows below give T cell receptor beta chains drawn from one sample of a study of T-cell reconstitution after alpha-beta-depleted transplantation in children. TCRdb processed the PCR reads anew with MiXCR; each CDR3 protein has one entry. Found here are 90,000 to 130,000 distinct CDR3 sequences, 10% of them singletons; the top ten hold under 35%. Here the sequenced sample was PBMCs, taken before TCRalphabeta/CD19-depleted stem cell transplant. The receptors stem from a boy between 2 and 10 years old with acute lymphoblastic leukemia, due to receive a stem cell transplant. CDR3s include the opening cysteine and the closing phenylalanine or tryptophan. A D gene is named only where the DNA matches it firmly. Not every row has a clone size; where given, it reads once, few, many or a size class.

J gene | clone size | V gene | D gene | CDR3 protein | CDR3 DNA
TRBJ1-1 | few | TRBV7-9 | NA | CASSLGEGMNTEAFF | TGTGCCAGCAGCTTAGGTGAGGGGATGAACACTGAAGCTTTCTTT
TRBJ1-2 | few | TRBV6-6 | NA | CASNSFYYGYTF | TGTGCCAGCAACTCTTTTTATTATGGCTACACCTTC
TRBJ2-1 | few | TRBV20-1 | NA | CSATGLEGQFF | TGCAGTGCTACGGGACTCGAAGGGCAGTTCTTC
TRBJ1-2 | many | TRBV6-1 | TRBD1 | CASSPVAGQGARIYGYTF | TGTGCCAGCAGTCCTGTGGCGGGACAGGGGGCGCGGATCTATGGCTACACCTTC
TRBJ1-5 | NA | TRBV2 | NA | CASRQGWYSNQPQHF | TGTGCCAGCAGGCAGGGGTGGTATAGCAATCAGCCCCAGCATTTT
TRBJ2-6 | many | TRBV20-1 | NA | CSALGGMGVLTF | TGCAGTGCCCTGGGGGGCATGGGGGTCCTGACTTTC
TRBJ2-7 | NA | TRBV7-9 | NA | CASSLNSEQYF | TGTGCCAGCTCCCTAAATAGCGAGCAGTACTTC
TRBJ2-3 | few | TRBV7-8 | NA | CASSLTAGAGTDTQYF | TGTGCCAGCAGCTTAACGGCAGGGGCAGGCACAGATACGCAGTATTTT
TRBJ1-6 | NA | TRBV27 | NA | CASSSPPGSPLHF | TGTGCCAGCAGTTCGCCGCCAGGTTCACCCCTCCACTTT
TRBJ2-2 | NA | TRBV24-1 | NA | CATSAWTAINSNTGELFF | TGTGCCACCAGTGCGTGGACAGCCATCAACTCTAACACCGGGGAGCTGTTTTTT
TRBJ1-1 | few | TRBV5-1 | NA | CASSFGGTEAFF | TGCGCCAGCAGCTTCGGGGGTACTGAAGCTTTCTTT
TRBJ2-1 | many | TRBV20-1 | NA | CSARVWGSYNEQFF | TGCAGTGCTAGGGTATGGGGGTCCTACAATGAGCAGTTCTTC
TRBJ2-5 | few | TRBV7-2 | NA | CASSLGLTTSQETQYF | TGTGCCAGCAGCTTAGGTTTGACCACATCTCAAGAGACCCAGTACTTC
TRBJ2-7 | NA | TRBV10-2 | NA | CASSEPSGRDYEQYF | TGCGCCAGCAGTGAGCCATCGGGACGGGACTACGAGCAGTACTTC
TRBJ1-4 | many | TRBV12-3/TRBV12-4 | NA | CASSQVGGLGEKLFF | TGTGCCAGCAGCCAAGTGGGGGGATTAGGTGAAAAACTGTTTTTT
TRBJ2-7 | many | TRBV5-1 | NA | CASSGGLRGSSYEQYF | TGCGCCAGCAGCGGCGGCCTACGGGGCAGCTCCTACGAGCAGTACTTC